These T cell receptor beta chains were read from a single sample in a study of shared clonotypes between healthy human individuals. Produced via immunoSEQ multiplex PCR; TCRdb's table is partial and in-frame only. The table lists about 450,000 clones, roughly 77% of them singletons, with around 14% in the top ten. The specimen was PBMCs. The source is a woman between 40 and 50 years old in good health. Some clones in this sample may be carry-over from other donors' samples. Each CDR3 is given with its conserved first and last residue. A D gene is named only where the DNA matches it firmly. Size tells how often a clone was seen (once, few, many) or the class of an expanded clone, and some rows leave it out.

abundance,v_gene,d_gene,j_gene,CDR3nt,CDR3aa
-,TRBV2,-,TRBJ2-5,TGTGCCAGCAGTAAATACCAAGAGACCCAGTACTTC,CASSKYQETQYF
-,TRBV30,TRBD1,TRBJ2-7,TGTGCCTGGAGTGTACAACAGGGGGACGAGCAGTACTTC,CAWSVQQGDEQYF
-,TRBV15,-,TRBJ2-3,TGTGCCACCTCCTATGGCGGTGGGGGCACAGATACGCAGTATTTT,CATSYGGGGTDTQYF
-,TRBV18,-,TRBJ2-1,TGTGCCAGCTCACCACGGGTGGGTGAGCAGTTCTTC,CASSPRVGEQFF
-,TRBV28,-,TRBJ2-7,TGTGCCAGCAGTTATTACTACGAGCAGTACTTC,CASSYYYEQYF
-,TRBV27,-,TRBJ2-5,TGTGCCAGCAGTGGAACCTTCAGAGAGACCCAGTACTTC,CASSGTFRETQYF
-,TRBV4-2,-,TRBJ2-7,TGTGCCAGCAGCCAAGATTTCCGGAGGGGTGTCTACGAGCAGTACTTC,CASSQDFRRGVYEQYF
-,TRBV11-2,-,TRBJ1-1,TGTGCCAGCAGCTTAGGACAGGTGACGAACACTGAAGCTTTCTTT,CASSLGQVTNTEAFF
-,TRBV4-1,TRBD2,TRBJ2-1,TGCGCCAGCAGCCCTAGCGGGAGGGGCTACAATGAGCAGTTCTTC,CASSPSGRGYNEQFF
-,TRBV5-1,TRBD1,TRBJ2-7,TGCGCCAGCAGTTCCGGGACAGCTTGGGAGCAGTACTTC,CASSSGTAWEQYF
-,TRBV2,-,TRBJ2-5,TGTGCCAGCATCGGGGGGCGCGAGACCCAGTACTTC,CASIGGRETQYF
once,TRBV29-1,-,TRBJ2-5,TGCAGCGTTGAAGGGGGCGGGCCTCGGGAGACCCAGTACTTC,CSVEGGGPRETQYF
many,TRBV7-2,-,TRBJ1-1,TGTGCCAGCAGCTTTGGGGAGGGTGAAGCTTTCTTT,CASSFGEGEAFF
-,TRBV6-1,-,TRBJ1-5,TGTGCCAGCAGTGAACTAGGTAGGAATAGAGGCAATCAGCCCCAGCATTTT,CASSELGRNRGNQPQHF
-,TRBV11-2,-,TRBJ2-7,TGTGCCAGCAGCTTAGTTTTAAGCCACGAGCAGTACTTC,CASSLVLSHEQYF
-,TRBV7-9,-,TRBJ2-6,TGTGCCAGCAGCGGCCGGGACTGGGCCCTATCTGGGGCCAACGTCCTGACTTTC,CASSGRDWALSGANVLTF
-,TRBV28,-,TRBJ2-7,TGTGCCAGCAGTCGCGGGGCAACCTACGAGCAGTACTTC,CASSRGATYEQYF
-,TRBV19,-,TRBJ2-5,TGTGCCAGTAGTGAGTCTTGGGAGCTGCACCAAGAGACCCAGTACTTC,CASSESWELHQETQYF
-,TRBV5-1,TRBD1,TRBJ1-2,TGCGCCAGCAGCTTGGGCCATCGGGACAGCCCGTATGGCTACACCTTC,CASSLGHRDSPYGYTF
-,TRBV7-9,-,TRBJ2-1,TGTGCCAGCAGCTCCCCCATAGCGGTCGATTCCTACAATGAGCAGTTCTTC,CASSSPIAVDSYNEQFF
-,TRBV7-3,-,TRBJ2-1,TGTGCCAGCAGCTTACCGGACAGCAGCTCCTACAATGAGCAGTTCTTC,CASSLPDSSSYNEQFF
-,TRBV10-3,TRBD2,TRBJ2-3,TGTGCCTCCTCCGGGACTAGCGGAGTGGGTAGCACAGATACGCAGTATTTT,CASSGTSGVGSTDTQYF